This T cell receptor (beta chain) appears in the sequencing data of a study of CD8 T cells in ankylosing spondylitis. Study conclusions and caveats: In the blood and synovial fluid of reactive arthritis, some motif variants had been previously reported. Reportedly, disease-linked clones are significantly enriched in ankylosing spondylitis patients' matched synovial fluid. Typical of ankylosing spondylitis blood, it appeared, was a TCR beta motif of eight highly homologous variants. Disease-linked clones were found to be CD8+ and relatively rare in peripheral blood.

V lost 7 bases, J lost 8 bases, and 5 bases stayed unmatched. The CDR3 runs 12 residues. Germline lookup yields CDR1 SQVTM and CDR2 ANQGSEA. This clonotype has at least ten counts. Its specificity is not known. It was by quantitative 5'-RACE with molecular barcodes that TCR beta libraries were made. TCRdb called the 5' RACE reads again in MiXCR, with one record for every CDR3 protein. The sample carries roughly 400,000 distinct CDR3 sequences, around 24% recorded once. The source material was blood, either unsorted or a sorted T cell fraction (not recorded which). The chain recombines TRBV29-1 with TRBJ2-4; 10 bases match TRBD1. The receptor was isolated from a male donor with ankylosing spondylitis. CDR3 amino acids: CSGGQGLDIQYF. The CDR3 DNA is TGCAGCGGGGGACAGGGGTTAGACATTCAGTACTTC.